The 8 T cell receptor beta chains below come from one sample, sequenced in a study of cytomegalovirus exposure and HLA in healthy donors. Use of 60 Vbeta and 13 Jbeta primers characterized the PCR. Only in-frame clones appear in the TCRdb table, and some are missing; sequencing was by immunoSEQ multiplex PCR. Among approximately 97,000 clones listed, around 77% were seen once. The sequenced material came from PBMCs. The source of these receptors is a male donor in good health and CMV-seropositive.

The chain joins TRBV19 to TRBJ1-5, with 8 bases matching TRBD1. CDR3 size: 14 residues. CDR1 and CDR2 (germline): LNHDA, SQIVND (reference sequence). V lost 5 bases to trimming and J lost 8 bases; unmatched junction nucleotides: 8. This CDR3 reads CASSPGGAYEPQHF. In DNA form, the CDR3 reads TGTGCCAGTAGTCCAGGGGGCGCGTATGAGCCCCAGCATTTT. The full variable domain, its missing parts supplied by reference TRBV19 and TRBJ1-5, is DGGITQSPKYLFRKEGQNVTLSCEQNLNHDAMYWYRQDPGQGLRLIYYSQIVNDFQKGDIAEGYSVSREKKESFPLTVTSAQKNPTAFYLCASSPGGAYEPQHFGDGTRLSIL.

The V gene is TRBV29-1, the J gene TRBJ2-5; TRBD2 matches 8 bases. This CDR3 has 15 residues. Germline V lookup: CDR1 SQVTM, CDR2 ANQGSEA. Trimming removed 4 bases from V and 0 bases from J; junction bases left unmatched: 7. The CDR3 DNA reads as TGCAGCGTTGTGGGGCTAGCGGGTTACCAAGAGACCCAGTACTTC. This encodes CSVVGLAGYQETQYF.

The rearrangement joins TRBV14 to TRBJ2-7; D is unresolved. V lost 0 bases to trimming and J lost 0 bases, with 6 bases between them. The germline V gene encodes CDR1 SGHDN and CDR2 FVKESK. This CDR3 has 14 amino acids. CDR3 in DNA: TGTGCCAGCAGCCAAGATCCGTCCTCCTACGAGCAGTACTTC. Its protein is CASSQDPSSYEQYF.

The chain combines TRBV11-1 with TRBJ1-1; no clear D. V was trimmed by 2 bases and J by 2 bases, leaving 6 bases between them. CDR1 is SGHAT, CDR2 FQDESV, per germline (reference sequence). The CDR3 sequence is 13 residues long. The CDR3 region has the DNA TGTGCCAGCAGCTTAACAGTAAACACTGAAGCTTTCTTT. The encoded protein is CASSLTVNTEAFF.

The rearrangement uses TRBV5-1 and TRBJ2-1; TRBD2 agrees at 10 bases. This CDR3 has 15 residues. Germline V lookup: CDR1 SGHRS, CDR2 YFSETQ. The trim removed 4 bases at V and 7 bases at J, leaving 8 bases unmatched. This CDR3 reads CASSGTSGIRNEQFF. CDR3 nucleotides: TGCGCCAGCAGCGGAACTAGCGGGATTAGGAATGAGCAGTTCTTC. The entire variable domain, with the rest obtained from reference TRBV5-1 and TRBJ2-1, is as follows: KAGVTQTPRYLIKTRGQQVTLSCSPISGHRSVSWYQQTPGQGLQFLFEYFSETQRNKGNFPGRFSGRQFSNSRSEMNVSTLELGDSALYLCASSGTSGIRNEQFFGPGTRLTVL.

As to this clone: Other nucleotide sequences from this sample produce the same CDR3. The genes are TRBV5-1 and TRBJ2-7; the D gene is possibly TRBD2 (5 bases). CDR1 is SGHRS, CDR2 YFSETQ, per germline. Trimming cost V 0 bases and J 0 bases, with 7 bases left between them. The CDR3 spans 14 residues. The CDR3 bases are TGCGCCAGCAGCTTGGGTACTAGCTCCTACGAGCAGTACTTC. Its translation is CASSLGTSSYEQYF.

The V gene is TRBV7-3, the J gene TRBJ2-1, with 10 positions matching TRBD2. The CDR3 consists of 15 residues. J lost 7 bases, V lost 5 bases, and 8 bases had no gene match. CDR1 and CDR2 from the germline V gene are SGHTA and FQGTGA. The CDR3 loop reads CASSLLLAGRNEQFF. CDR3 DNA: TGTGCCAGCAGCCTATTACTAGCGGGAAGGAATGAGCAGTTCTTC.

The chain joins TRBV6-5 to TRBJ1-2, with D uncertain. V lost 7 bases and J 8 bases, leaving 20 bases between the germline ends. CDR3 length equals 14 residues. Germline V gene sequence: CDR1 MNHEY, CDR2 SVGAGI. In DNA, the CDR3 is TGTGCCAGCACCCCTGGAGACGAATGGAGCGGCTACACCTTC. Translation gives CASTPGDEWSGYTF.